This T cell receptor beta chain was sequenced during a study of shared clonotypes between healthy human individuals. In the CD4+ fraction, cells were divided into CD45RA+ naive and CD45RA-negative memory subsets. The CDR3 sequence is 15 residues long. V was shortened by 6 bases and J by 0 bases, with 11 bases between the two germline ends. CDR1 is WNHNN and CDR2 is SYGVQD in the germline V gene (reference sequence). Profiling relied on immunoSEQ multiplex PCR, and the TCRdb table lists in-frame clones only, not all of them. The table records some 2.1 million clones, 95% of them present only once. The chain carries TRBV10-1 and TRBJ2-2; D possibly uses TRBD1 or TRBD2 (5 bases each). The TCR originated in a man between 18 and 29 years old in good health. Sequencing was carried out using naive CD4+ T cells sorted from blood. The subset denotes: CD45RA+ positively selected. CDR3 in amino acids: CASRSGTSNTGELFF. As DNA, the CDR3 is TGCGCCAGCAGGTCCGGGACGTCGAACACCGGGGAGCTGTTTTTT.